This passage covers 24 T cell receptor beta chains from one sample sequenced in a study of OX40 agonist ivuxolimab in advanced cancers. Produced via immunoSEQ multiplex PCR; TCRdb's table is partial and in-frame only. The sample lists tens of thousands of clones; just over 85% were seen once. This material consisted of CD4+ or CD8+ T cells sorted from blood, taken in a trial of the OX40 agonist ivuxolimab. All receptors come from an adult with an advanced solid tumor such as melanoma, head and neck, liver or kidney cancer.

The genes are TRBV6-5 and TRBJ2-7; the D gene is possibly TRBD1 (6 bases). This CDR3 is 13 amino acids long. CDR1 and CDR2 from the germline V gene are MNHEY and SVGAGI. The V end was cut by 6 bases, the J end by 7 bases, with 16 bases between. The CDR3 DNA is TGTGCCAGCAGGAGGACAGCCTCTGGGGAGCAGTACTTC. Translating gives CASRRTASGEQYF.

This chain joins TRBV19 and TRBJ2-5; the D gene is possibly TRBD1 (7 bases). Germline-derived CDR1 and CDR2 are LNHDA and SQIVND (reference sequence). V dropped 5 bases and J dropped 0 bases, with 13 bases sitting between them. The CDR3 sequence is 15 residues long. This CDR3 is CASSPSGGNQETQYF. The CDR3 DNA sequence: TGTGCCAGTAGTCCCTCAGGGGGGAACCAAGAGACCCAGTACTTC.

V usage is TRBV5-1 and J usage is TRBJ2-2; D gene uncertain. Trimming took 1 base from V and 1 from J, leaving 11 bases between them. CDR3 length: 16 residues. Germline V gene sequence: CDR1 SGHRS, CDR2 YFSETQ. The CDR3 region is CASSLNSQKNTGELFF. The CDR3 DNA is TGCGCCAGCAGCTTGAACTCCCAGAAGAACACCGGGGAGCTGTTTTTT.

This chain connects TRBV5-1 to TRBJ2-4; 10 bases agree with TRBD2. Germline V lookup: CDR1 SGHRS, CDR2 YFSETQ. Trimming took 0 bases from V and 15 from J; bases not matched to a gene: 12. The CDR3 is made up of 15 amino acids. The CDR3 loop is CASSLGASGSDVLYF. Here the CDR3 DNA reads TGCGCCAGCAGCTTGGGTGCTAGCGGGAGCGACGTTCTGTACTTC.

The chain combines TRBV11-2 with TRBJ1-1; no firm D call. Germline V gene data show CDR1 as SGHAT and CDR2 as FQNNGV. CDR3 length: 16 amino acids. V gave up 0 bases and J gave up 1 base, with 12 bases separating them. Here the CDR3 reads CASSLDPYAKNTEAFF. In nucleotides, the CDR3 is TGTGCCAGCAGCTTAGATCCGTACGCTAAGAACACTGAAGCTTTCTTT. Drawing the rest from reference TRBV11-2 and TRBJ1-1, the complete variable domain is EAGVAQSPRYKIIEKRQSVAFWCNPISGHATLYWYQQILGQGPKLLIQFQNNGVVDDSQLPKDRFSAERLKGVDSTLKIQPAKLEDSAVYLCASSLDPYAKNTEAFFGQGTRLTVV.

The V call is TRBV5-6, the J call TRBJ1-6; D possibly corresponds to TRBD1 (5 bases). Germline lookup yields CDR1 SGHDT and CDR2 YYEEEE. Trimming removed 1 base at V and 7 bases at J, with 18 bases between. CDR3 size: 17 residues. The chain's CDR3 is CASSLSGGRAINSPLHF. In DNA form, the CDR3 reads TGTGCCAGCAGCTTGTCCGGGGGTCGGGCTATAAATTCACCCCTCCACTTT.

J is TRBJ2-5 and V is TRBV5-6; D gene uncertain. Trimming took 2 bases from V and 5 from J, leaving 13 bases between them. Germline V gives CDR1 SGHDT, CDR2 YYEEEE. The CDR3 covers 14 residues. The CDR3 loop is CASSFNGIGETQYF. The CDR3 DNA is TGTGCCAGCAGCTTCAATGGGATCGGGGAGACCCAGTACTTC.

The gene calls are TRBV11-3 and TRBJ2-3; 8 bases align to TRBD2. Germline CDR1 SGHNT, CDR2 YENEEA. The CDR3 contains 15 residues. The trim removed 4 bases at V and 3 bases at J, leaving 6 bases unmatched. The CDR3 DNA is TGTGCCAGCAGCTCCCGACTAGCGTGGACAGATACGCAGTATTTT. Its translation: CASSSRLAWTDTQYF.

V gene TRBV5-1 combines with J gene TRBJ1-2; 10 positions match TRBD1. There are 15 residues in the CDR3. V trimming: 2 bases; J trimming: 7 bases; junction bases outside the gene matches: 8. Germline values: CDR1 SGHRS, CDR2 YFSETQ. The chain's CDR3 is CASSFGQGGLGGYTF. The CDR3 DNA reads TGCGCCAGCAGCTTCGGACAGGGGGGCTTGGGTGGCTACACCTTC.

The genes are TRBV7-9 and TRBJ1-4, with D unclear. This CDR3 has 11 residues. Trimming took 5 bases from V and 5 from J, leaving 3 bases between them. Per the germline V gene, CDR1 is SEHNR and CDR2 is FQNEAQ (reference sequence). DNA for the CDR3: TGTGCCAGCAGCCAGAATGAAAAACTGTTTTTT. It is translated as CASSQNEKLFF.

The table lists this clone with a count of one. The gene calls are TRBV27 and TRBJ2-5, with 8 nucleotides matching TRBD2. CDR1 MNHEY and CDR2 SMNVEV come from the germline V gene (reference sequence). V was clipped by 2 bases and J by 6 bases; unmatched bases: 8. The CDR3 spans 15 residues. CDR3 DNA sequence: TGTGCCAGCAGTTTAAGAGCGGGAGAACGGAAGACCCAGTACTTC. This translates into CASSLRAGERKTQYF.

In DNA form, the CDR3 reads TGTGCCAGCTCACCCGCAGTAGCGGGAGTTGACGAGCAGTACTTC. This gives the protein CASSPAVAGVDEQYF. V is TRBV18 and J is TRBJ2-7, with 9 bases lining up with TRBD2. The CDR3 has 15 amino acids. J lost 5 bases, V lost 3 bases, and 8 bases had no gene match. Germline V gene sequence: CDR1 KGHSH, CDR2 LQKENI. Full variable domain (missing parts from reference TRBV18 and TRBJ2-7): NAGVMQNPRHLVRRRGQEARLRCSPMKGHSHVYWYRQLPEEGLKFMVYLQKENIIDESGMPKERFSAEFPKEGPSILRIQQVVRGDSAAYFCASSPAVAGVDEQYFGPGTRLTVT.

V gene TRBV7-9 combines with J gene TRBJ2-5, with 8 bases lining up with TRBD2. The CDR3 runs to 14 residues. Germline V lookup: CDR1 SEHNR, CDR2 FQNEAQ (reference sequence). V dropped 6 bases and J dropped 1; count of bases not matched to a gene: 4. CDR3 protein: CASRLTSGQETQYF. CDR3 in DNA: TGTGCCAGCAGGCTCACTAGCGGCCAAGAGACCCAGTACTTC.

V usage is TRBV6-5 and J usage is TRBJ1-5; the D is unclear. Trimming pared 2 bases from V and 7 bases from J, leaving 12 bases between. The germline V gene has CDR1 MNHEY and CDR2 SVGAGI. The CDR3 covers 14 residues. The CDR3 region has the DNA TGTGCCAGCAGTTACGGAGGGATTTCGCAGCCCCAGCATTTT. Translating gives CASSYGGISQPQHF.

J is TRBJ2-3 and V is TRBV6-1; a weak D match, TRBD2 (5 bases). The CDR3 contains 15 residues. The V gene lost 1 base and the J gene lost 3 bases, with 11 bases spanning the gap. Germline CDR1 is MNHNS and CDR2 is SASEGT. The CDR3 DNA sequence: TGTGCCAGCAGTGAAGGCGGGTCCTTAACAGATACGCAGTATTTT. Its translation is CASSEGGSLTDTQYF.

The V and J genes are TRBV6-5 and TRBJ2-1; a weak D match, TRBD2 (5 bases). The CDR3 is 11 residues long. The V gene's germline CDR1 is MNHEY and CDR2 SVGAGI. Trimming took 5 bases from V and 9 from J, leaving 8 bases between them. In DNA, the CDR3 is TGTGCCAGCAGTGAGGGCACTGAGCAGTTCTTC. Protein: CASSEGTEQFF.

In this sample, this clone turned up a few times. V gene TRBV6-6 combines with J gene TRBJ1-1; TRBD1 agrees at 10 bases. CDR3 length: 14 residues. V was clipped by 5 bases and J by 5 bases; unmatched bases: 5. Germline loops: CDR1 MNHNY, CDR2 SVGAGI (reference sequence). DNA of the CDR3: TGTGCCAGCAGTCACCGGGACAGGGGAACTGAAGCTTTCTTT. Translated, it gives CASSHRDRGTEAFF.

The V and J genes are TRBV28 and TRBJ2-5, with D perhaps TRBD1 (5 bases). V was cut by 5 bases and J by 0 bases, with 16 bases left in between. Germline values: CDR1 MDHEN, CDR2 SYDVKM. The CDR3 consists of 16 residues. The CDR3 bases are TGTGCCAGCAGTGACCCAAGGGGTCCCTACCAAGAGACCCAGTACTTC. Encoded protein: CASSDPRGPYQETQYF.

The genes are TRBV5-1 and TRBJ2-7; perhaps TRBD2 as D (6 bases). From germline, CDR1 is SGHRS and CDR2 YFSETQ. V lost 4 bases, J lost 4 bases, and 18 bases lay in between. There are 15 residues in the CDR3. CDR3 sequence: CASSGRQSSMYEQYF. The CDR3 DNA follows: TGCGCCAGCAGCGGGAGGCAGTCATCGATGTACGAGCAGTACTTC. Full variable domain (outside the CDR3, taken from reference TRBV5-1 and TRBJ2-7): KAGVTQTPRYLIKTRGQQVTLSCSPISGHRSVSWYQQTPGQGLQFLFEYFSETQRNKGNFPGRFSGRQFSNSRSEMNVSTLELGDSALYLCASSGRQSSMYEQYFGPGTRLTVT.

The chain employs TRBV10-2 and TRBJ2-5; TRBD1 might be the D (6 bases). V was shortened by 6 bases and J by 1 base, with 6 bases between the two germline ends. CDR1 is WSHSY, CDR2 SAAADI, per germline. CDR3 length equals 12 residues. CDR3 sequence reads: CASRDSQETQYF. In DNA, the CDR3 is TGCGCCAGCAGGGACAGCCAAGAGACCCAGTACTTC.

Only one count was recorded for this clone. This chain connects TRBV28 to TRBJ2-2; 7 bases line up with TRBD2. Germline CDR1 reads MDHEN; CDR2 reads SYDVKM. Trimming cost V 5 bases and J 7 bases; bases outside gene matches: 7. The CDR3 contains 14 residues. Written as DNA, the CDR3 is TGTGCCAGCAGTAGCCGGGGAGGGAGCGGGGAGCTGTTTTTT. This translates into CASSSRGGSGELFF.

V usage is TRBV25-1 and J usage is TRBJ2-3; possible D gene TRBD1, 5 bases. Trimming pared 6 bases from V and 1 base from J, leaving 5 bases between. Germline V gene sequence: CDR1 MGHDK, CDR2 SYGVNS. The CDR3 runs 12 residues. CDR3 in amino acids: CASRQGTDTQYF. The CDR3 DNA is TGTGCCAGCAGACAGGGCACAGATACGCAGTATTTT.

The chain employs TRBV18 and TRBJ2-1; the D gene is possibly TRBD1 (6 bases). The V gene's germline CDR1 is KGHSH and CDR2 LQKENI. V lost 3 bases, J lost 5 bases, and 14 bases lay in between. This CDR3 comprises 15 residues. The CDR3 DNA reads as TGTGCCAGCTCACCCCAGGGGATAGGCCACAATGAGCAGTTCTTC. Residues: CASSPQGIGHNEQFF.

The chain employs TRBV18 and TRBJ2-1, with 9 nucleotides matching TRBD2. The J segment lost 3 bases and the V segment lost 3 bases, leaving 9 bases of the junction unmatched. The CDR3 is made up of 17 amino acids. The germline gives CDR1 KGHSH, CDR2 LQKENI. The CDR3 spells CASSPLHGAGGYNEQFF. The CDR3 DNA reads as TGTGCCAGCTCACCCCTCCACGGAGCGGGAGGCTACAATGAGCAGTTCTTC.